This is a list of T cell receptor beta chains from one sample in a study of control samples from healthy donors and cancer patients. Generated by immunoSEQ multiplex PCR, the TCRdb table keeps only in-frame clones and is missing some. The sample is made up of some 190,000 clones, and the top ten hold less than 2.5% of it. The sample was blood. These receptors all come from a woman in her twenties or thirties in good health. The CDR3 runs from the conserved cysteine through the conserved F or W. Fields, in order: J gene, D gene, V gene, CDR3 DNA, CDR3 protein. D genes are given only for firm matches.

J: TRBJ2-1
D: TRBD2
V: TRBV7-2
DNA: TGTGCCAGCAGCTTAGAAAGGGTCGCGGGGGGGCAATACAATGAGCAGTTCTTC
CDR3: CASSLERVAGGQYNEQFF

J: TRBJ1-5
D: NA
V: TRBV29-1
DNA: TGCAGCGTTGGAGGTGCAGGGCAGCCCCAGCATTTT
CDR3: CSVGGAGQPQHF

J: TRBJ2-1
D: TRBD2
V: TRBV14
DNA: TGTGCCAGCCAGCGGGGGCTAGTGGGCAATGAGCAGTTCTTC
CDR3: CASQRGLVGNEQFF

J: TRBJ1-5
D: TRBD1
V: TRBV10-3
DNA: TGTGCCATCAGTGGACAGGGCGGGAATCAGCCCCAGCATTTT
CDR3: CAISGQGGNQPQHF

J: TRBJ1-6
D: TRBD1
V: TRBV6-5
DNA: TGTGCCAGCAGAACAGGGACAGGGTGGAATTCACCCCTCCACTTT
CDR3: CASRTGTGWNSPLHF

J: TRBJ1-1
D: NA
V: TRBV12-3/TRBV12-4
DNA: TGTGCCAGCAGCCAAACAGGGCTCACTGAAGCTTTCTTT
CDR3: CASSQTGLTEAFF

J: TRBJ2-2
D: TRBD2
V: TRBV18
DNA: TGTGCCAGCTCACCACTGGAGCTAGCGGGGGGTACCACCGGGGAGCTGTTTTTT
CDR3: CASSPLELAGGTTGELFF

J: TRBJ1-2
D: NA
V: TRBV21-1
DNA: TGTGCCAGCAGCAAAGGATGGTTTCTCCACTTAAACTATGGCTACACCTTC
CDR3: CASSKGWFLHLNYGYTF

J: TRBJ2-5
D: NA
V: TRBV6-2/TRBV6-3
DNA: TGTGCCAGCAGTGGTACAGGGAAGAAAGAGACCCAGTACTTC
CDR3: CASSGTGKKETQYF

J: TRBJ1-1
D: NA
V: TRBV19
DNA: TGTGCCAGTAGTATCGGGAACCTGAACACTGAAGCTTTCTTT
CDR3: CASSIGNLNTEAFF

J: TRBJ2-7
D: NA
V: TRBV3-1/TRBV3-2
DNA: TGTGCCAGCAGCCAAGATCTCTCCTACGAGCAGTACTTC
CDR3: CASSQDLSYEQYF

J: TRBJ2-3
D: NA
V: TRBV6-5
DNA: TGTGCCAGCAGAGCAGGGGCTTCTTCAGATACGCAGTATTTT
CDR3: CASRAGASSDTQYF

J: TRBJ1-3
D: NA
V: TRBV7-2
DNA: TGTGCCAGCAGCTTGTCCGGGGCGCTCGGAAACACCATATATTTT
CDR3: CASSLSGALGNTIYF

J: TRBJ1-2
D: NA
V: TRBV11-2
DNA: TGTGCCAGCAGCTTAGGCCCTTACTATGGCTACACCTTC
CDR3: CASSLGPYYGYTF

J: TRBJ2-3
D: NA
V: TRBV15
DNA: TGTGCCACCAGCAGAAAATACAGGGGAGGCAACACAGATACGCAGTATTTT
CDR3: CATSRKYRGGNTDTQYF

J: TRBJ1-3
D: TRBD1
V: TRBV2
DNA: TGTGCCAGCAGTTTCGACAGGGCGGAAGACACCATATATTTT
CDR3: CASSFDRAEDTIYF

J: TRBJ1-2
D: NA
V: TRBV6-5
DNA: TGTGCCAGCAGTTCACGGATGGGGGGCTACACCTTC
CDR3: CASSSRMGGYTF

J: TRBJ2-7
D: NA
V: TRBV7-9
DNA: TGTGCCAGCAGCCTTGGACCCGGCCGGCGGGACGAGCAGTACTTC
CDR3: CASSLGPGRRDEQYF

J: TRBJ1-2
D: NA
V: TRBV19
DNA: TGTGCCAGTACCGCCGGGGGAACCAACTATGGCTACACCTTC
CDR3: CASTAGGTNYGYTF

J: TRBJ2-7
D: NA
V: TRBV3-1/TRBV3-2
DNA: TGTGCCAGCAGCCGACGAAGGGGGAGCTCCTACGAGCAGTACTTC
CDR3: CASSRRRGSSYEQYF

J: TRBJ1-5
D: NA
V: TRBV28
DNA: TGTGCCAGCAGTTTTAGTGGTAGGGGTAACAATCAGCCCCAGCATTTT
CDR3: CASSFSGRGNNQPQHF

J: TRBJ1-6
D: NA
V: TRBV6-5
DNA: TGTGCCAGCAGTTACGAGGACACAAGTTCACCCCTCCACTTT
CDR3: CASSYEDTSSPLHF

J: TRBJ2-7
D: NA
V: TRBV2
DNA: TGTGCCGTACAGGGAGCTACCTACGAGCAGTACTTC
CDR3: CAVQGATYEQYF

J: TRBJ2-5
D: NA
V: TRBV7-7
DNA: TGTGCTAGCAGCGCTAGACGGACCCTCCAAGAGACCCAGTACTTC
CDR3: CASSARRTLQETQYF

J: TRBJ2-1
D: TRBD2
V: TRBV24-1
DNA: TGTGCCACCAGTGATTTAGGGACTAGCGGGGCCTACAATGAGCAGTTCTTC
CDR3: CATSDLGTSGAYNEQFF

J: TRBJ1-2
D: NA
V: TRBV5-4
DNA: TGTGCCAGCAGCTTGGCCGGGCAGGGTGGCTACACCTTC
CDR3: CASSLAGQGGYTF

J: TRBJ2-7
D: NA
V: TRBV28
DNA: TGTGCCAGCAGGAGGGGCACCCAGGGTGAGCAGTACTTC
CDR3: CASRRGTQGEQYF

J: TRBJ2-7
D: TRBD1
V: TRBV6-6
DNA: TGTGCCAGCAGGAGGGGACAGGCAGTCTACGAGCAGTACTTC
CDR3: CASRRGQAVYEQYF

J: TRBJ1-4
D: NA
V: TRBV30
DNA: TGTGCCTGGAGTGTAGCACCTGAAAAACTGTTTTTT
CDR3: CAWSVAPEKLFF

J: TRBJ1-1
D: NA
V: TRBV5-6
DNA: TGTGCCAGCAGCTTGCCCGAAGGGACAGAAGCTTTCTTT
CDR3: CASSLPEGTEAFF

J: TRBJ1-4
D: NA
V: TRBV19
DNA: TGTGCCAGTAGTGTCGGGACACTACGGGAAAAACTGTTTTTT
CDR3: CASSVGTLREKLFF

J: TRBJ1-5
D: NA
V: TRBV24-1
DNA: TGTGCCACCAGTGATCATACAGGGCTACGCAATCAGCCCCAGCATTTT
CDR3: CATSDHTGLRNQPQHF

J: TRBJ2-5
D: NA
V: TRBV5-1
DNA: TGCGCCAGCAGCACGGACAGCCAAGAGACCCAGTACTTC
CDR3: CASSTDSQETQYF

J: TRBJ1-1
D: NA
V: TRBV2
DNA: TGTGCCAGCAGTGAAGCGCTCACGGTTGAAGCTTTCTTT
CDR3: CASSEALTVEAFF

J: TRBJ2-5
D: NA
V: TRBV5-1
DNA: TGCGCCAGCAGCTTGGGGGGCCCCCCGACCCAGTACTTC
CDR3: CASSLGGPPTQYF

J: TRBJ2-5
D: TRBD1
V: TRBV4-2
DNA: TGTGCCAGCAGCCTGGGGACAGTCCAAGAGACCCAGTACTTC
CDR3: CASSLGTVQETQYF

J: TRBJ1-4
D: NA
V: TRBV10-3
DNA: TGTGCCATCAGTGCCCGTGAGGGGCGAACGGAAAAACTGTTTTTT
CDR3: CAISAREGRTEKLFF

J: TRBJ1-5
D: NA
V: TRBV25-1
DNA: TGTGCCAGCAGTGAGGGAGACAGGTCAAATCAGCCCCAGCATTTT
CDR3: CASSEGDRSNQPQHF

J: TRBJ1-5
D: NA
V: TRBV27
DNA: TGTGCCAGCAGTTTCAGGGTGGGGCAGCCCCAGCATTTT
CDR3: CASSFRVGQPQHF

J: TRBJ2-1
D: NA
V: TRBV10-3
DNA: TGTGCCATCAGTGTTGCAGGGATTCCCAACGAGCAGTTCTTC
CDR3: CAISVAGIPNEQFF

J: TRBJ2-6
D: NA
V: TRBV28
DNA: TGTGCCAGCAGATCCACGCCGGGACACCTCTCTGGGGCCAACGTCCTGACTTTC
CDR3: CASRSTPGHLSGANVLTF

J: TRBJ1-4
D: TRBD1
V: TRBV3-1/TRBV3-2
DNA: TGTGCCAGCAGCCTCACAGGGGCGGGTGAAAAACTGTTTTTT
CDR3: CASSLTGAGEKLFF

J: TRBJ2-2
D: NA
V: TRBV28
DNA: TGTGCCAGCTCTCAGAGACTAAACACCGGGGAGCTGTTTTTT
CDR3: CASSQRLNTGELFF

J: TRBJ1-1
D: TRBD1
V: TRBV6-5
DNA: TGTGCCAGCAGTTACTCAAGGGGACAGCTGAACACTGAAGCTTTCTTT
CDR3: CASSYSRGQLNTEAFF

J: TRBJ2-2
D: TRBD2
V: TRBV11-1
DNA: TGTGCCAGCAGCTGGAGCGGGGGGTTGGGCAGTCGGGAGCTGTTTTTT
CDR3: CASSWSGGLGSRELFF

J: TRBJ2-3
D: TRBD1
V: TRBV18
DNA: TGTGCCAGCTCACCACCGAGACAGGGGGGTAGCACAGATACGCAGTATTTT
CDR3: CASSPPRQGGSTDTQYF